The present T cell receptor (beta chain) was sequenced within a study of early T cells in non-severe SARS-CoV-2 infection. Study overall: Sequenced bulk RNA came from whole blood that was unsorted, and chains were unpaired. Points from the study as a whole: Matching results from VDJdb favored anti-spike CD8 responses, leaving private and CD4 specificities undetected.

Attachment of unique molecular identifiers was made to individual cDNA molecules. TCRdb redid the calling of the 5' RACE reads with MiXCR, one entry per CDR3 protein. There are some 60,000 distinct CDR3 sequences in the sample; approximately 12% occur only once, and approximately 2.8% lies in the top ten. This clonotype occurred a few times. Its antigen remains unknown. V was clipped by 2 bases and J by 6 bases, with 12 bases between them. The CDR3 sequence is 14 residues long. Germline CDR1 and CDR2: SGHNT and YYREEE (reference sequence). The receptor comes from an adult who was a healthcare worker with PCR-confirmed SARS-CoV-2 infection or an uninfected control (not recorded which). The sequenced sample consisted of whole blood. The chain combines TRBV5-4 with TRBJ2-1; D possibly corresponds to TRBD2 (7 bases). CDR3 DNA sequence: TGTGCCAGCAGCTTAGGGGGGGCGCCCAATGAGCAGTTCTTC. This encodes CASSLGGAPNEQFF.